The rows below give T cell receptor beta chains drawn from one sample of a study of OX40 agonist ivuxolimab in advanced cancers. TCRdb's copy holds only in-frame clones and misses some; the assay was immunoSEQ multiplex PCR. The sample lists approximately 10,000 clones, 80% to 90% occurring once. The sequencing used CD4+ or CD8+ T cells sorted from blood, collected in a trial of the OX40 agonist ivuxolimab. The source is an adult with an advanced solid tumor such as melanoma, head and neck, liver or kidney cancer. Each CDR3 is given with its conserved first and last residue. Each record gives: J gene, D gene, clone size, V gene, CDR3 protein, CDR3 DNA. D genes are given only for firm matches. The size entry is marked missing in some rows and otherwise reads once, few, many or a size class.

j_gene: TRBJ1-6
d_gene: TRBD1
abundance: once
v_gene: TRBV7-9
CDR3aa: CASSPRTGGRSPLHF
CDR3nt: TGTGCCAGCAGCCCAAGGACAGGGGGTCGGTCACCCCTCCACTTT

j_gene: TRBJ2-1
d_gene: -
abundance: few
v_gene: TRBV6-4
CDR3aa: CASSDRATNEQFF
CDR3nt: TGTGCCAGCAGTGACAGGGCAACCAATGAGCAGTTCTTC

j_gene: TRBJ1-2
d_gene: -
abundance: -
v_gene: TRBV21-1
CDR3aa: CASSIRLGYTF
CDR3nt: TGTGCCAGCAGCATTCGGTTGGGCTACACCTTC

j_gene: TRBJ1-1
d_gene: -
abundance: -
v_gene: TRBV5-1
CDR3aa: CASSLGIGTEAFF
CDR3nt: TGCGCCAGCAGCCTAGGGATAGGCACTGAAGCTTTCTTT

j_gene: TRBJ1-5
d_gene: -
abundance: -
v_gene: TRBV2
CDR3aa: CASSDRVDSQPQHF
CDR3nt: TGTGCCAGCAGTGACAGGGTGGATAGTCAGCCCCAGCATTTT

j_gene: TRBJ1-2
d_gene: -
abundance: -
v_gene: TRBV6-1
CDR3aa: CASSVKGQGTYGYTF
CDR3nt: TGTGCCAGCAGCGTGAAGGGGCAGGGGACCTATGGCTACACCTTC

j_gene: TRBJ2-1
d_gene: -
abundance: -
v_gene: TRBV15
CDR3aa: CATSRGRNNYNEQFF
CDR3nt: TGTGCCACCAGCAGAGGGCGGAACAACTACAATGAGCAGTTCTTC

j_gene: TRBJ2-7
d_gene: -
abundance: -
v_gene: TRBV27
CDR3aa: CASSLSLVGAAYEQYF
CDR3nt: TGTGCCAGCAGTTTATCGCTCGTGGGGGCCGCCTACGAGCAGTACTTC

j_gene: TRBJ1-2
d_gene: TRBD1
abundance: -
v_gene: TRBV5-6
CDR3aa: CASSWGQIGSTF
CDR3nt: TGTGCCAGCAGCTGGGGACAGATCGGTAGCACCTTC

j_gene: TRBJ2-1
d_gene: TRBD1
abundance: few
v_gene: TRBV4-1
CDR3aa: CASSRQGANNEQFF
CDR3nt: TGCGCCAGCAGCCGCCAGGGGGCGAACAATGAGCAGTTCTTC

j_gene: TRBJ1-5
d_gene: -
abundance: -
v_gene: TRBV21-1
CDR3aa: CASSNRVDSQPQHF
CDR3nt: TGTGCCAGCAGCAACAGGGTTGACAGTCAGCCCCAGCATTTT

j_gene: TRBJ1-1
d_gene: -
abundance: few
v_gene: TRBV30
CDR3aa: CAWSGDLGPEAFF
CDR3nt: TGTGCCTGGAGCGGAGATCTCGGACCTGAAGCTTTCTTT

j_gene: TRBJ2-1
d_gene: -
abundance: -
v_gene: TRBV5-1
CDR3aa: CASSGDNYNEQFF
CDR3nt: TGCGCCAGCAGCGGGGACAACTACAATGAGCAGTTCTTC

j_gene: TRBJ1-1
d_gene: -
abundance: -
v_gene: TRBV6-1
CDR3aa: CASRGRVNTEAFF
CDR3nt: TGTGCCAGCAGGGGACGGGTGAACACTGAAGCTTTCTTT

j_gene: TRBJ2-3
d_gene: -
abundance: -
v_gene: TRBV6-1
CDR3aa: CASSESAGARDTQYF
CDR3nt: TGTGCCAGCAGCGAATCGGCGGGGGCTAGAGATACGCAGTATTTT

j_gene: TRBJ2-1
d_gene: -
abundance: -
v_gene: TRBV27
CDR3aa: CASSSRLNEQFF
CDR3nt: TGTGCCAGCAGTTCCCGATTAAATGAGCAGTTCTTC

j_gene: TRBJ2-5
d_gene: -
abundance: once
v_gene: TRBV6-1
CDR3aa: CASGDKKETQYF
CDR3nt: TGTGCCAGCGGCGATAAGAAAGAGACCCAGTACTTC

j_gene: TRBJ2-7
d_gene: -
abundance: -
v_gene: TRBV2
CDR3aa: CAKGALDEQYF
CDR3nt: TGTGCCAAGGGAGCGCTGGACGAGCAGTACTTC

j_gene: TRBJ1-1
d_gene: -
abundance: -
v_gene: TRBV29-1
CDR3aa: CSVVGRQAFF
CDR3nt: TGCAGCGTTGTGGGCAGGCAAGCTTTCTTT

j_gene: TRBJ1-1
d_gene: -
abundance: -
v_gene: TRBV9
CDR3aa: CASSSGLNTEAFF
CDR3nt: TGTGCCAGCAGTTCAGGATTGAACACTGAAGCTTTCTTT

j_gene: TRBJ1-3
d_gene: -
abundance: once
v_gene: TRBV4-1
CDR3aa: CASSQDSARLSGNTIYF
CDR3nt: TGCGCCAGCAGCCAAGATTCGGCCAGGCTTTCTGGAAACACCATATATTTT

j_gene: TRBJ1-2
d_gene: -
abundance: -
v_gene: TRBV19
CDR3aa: CASSHSGVNYGYTF
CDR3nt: TGTGCCAGTAGTCACTCAGGGGTTAACTATGGCTACACCTTC

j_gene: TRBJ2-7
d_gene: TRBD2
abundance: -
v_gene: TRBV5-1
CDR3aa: CASSGLGGAGATYEQYF
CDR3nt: TGCGCCAGCAGCGGCCTGGGAGGAGCGGGGGCCACCTACGAGCAGTACTTC

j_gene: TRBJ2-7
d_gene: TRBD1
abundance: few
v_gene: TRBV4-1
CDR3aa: CASSPTDRRAYEQYF
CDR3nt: TGCGCCAGCAGCCCAACGGACAGGCGAGCCTACGAGCAGTACTTC

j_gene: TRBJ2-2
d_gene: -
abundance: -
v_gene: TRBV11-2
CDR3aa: CASSLAEATGELFF
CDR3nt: TGTGCCAGCAGCTTAGCGGAAGCCACCGGGGAGCTGTTTTTT

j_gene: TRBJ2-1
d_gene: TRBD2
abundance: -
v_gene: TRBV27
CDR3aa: CASSSVLAGGPYNEQFF
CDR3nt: TGTGCCAGCAGTTCAGTACTAGCGGGGGGACCCTACAATGAGCAGTTCTTC

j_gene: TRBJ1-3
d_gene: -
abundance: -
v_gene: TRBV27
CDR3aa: CASSDGISGNTIYF
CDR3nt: TGTGCCAGCAGTGATGGGATCTCTGGAAACACCATATATTTT

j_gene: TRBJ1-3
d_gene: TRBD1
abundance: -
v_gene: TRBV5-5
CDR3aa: CASSYPTGPANSGNTIYF
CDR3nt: TGTGCCAGCAGCTATCCGACAGGGCCCGCGAACTCTGGAAACACCATATATTTT

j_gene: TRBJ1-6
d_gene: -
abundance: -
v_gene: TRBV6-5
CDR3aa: CASSYGRNSPLHF
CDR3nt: TGTGCCAGCAGTTACGGTCGTAATTCACCCCTCCACTTT

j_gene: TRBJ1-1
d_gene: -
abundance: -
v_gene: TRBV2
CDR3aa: CASSEAALDRTEAFF
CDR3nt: TGTGCCAGCAGTGAAGCCGCGTTGGATCGCACTGAAGCTTTCTTT

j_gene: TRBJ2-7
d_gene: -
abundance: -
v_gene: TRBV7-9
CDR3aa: CASSLSPRQSYEQYF
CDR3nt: TGTGCCAGCAGCTTATCGCCACGACAGTCCTACGAGCAGTACTTC

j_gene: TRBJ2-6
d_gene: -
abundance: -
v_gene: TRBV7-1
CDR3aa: CASSQYITRQSRANVLSF
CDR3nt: TGTGCCAGCAGCCAATACATCACGAGACAAAGTCGGGCCAACGTCCTGTCTTTC

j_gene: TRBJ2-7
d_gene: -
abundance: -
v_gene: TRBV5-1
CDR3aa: CASRVTGSPSYEQYF
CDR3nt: TGCGCCAGCAGAGTCACGGGCAGTCCTTCCTACGAGCAGTACTTC

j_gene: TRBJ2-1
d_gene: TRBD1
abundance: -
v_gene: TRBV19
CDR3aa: CASSSIPERTGDEQFF
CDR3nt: TGTGCCAGTAGCTCCATCCCGGAAAGGACAGGAGATGAGCAGTTCTTC

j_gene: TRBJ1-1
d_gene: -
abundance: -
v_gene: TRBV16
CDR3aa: CASSQMGPIAGNTEAFF
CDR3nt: TGTGCCAGCAGCCAAATGGGGCCCATTGCCGGGAACACTGAAGCTTTCTTT

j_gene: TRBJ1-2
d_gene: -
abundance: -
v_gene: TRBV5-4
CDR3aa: CASSPDSYGYTF
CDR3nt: TGTGCCAGCAGCCCCGACAGCTATGGCTACACCTTC

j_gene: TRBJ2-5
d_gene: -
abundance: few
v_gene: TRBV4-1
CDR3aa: CASSHRTGSGETQYF
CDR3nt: TGCGCCAGCAGCCACCGAACAGGGAGCGGAGAGACCCAGTACTTC

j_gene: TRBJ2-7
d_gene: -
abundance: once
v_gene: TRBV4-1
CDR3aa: CASSQVQGDYEQYF
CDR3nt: TGCGCCAGCAGCCAGGTTCAAGGGGACTACGAGCAGTACTTC

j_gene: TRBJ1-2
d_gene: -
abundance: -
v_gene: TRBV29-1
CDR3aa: CSVDPGNYGYTF
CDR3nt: TGCAGCGTTGACCCAGGGAACTATGGCTACACCTTC

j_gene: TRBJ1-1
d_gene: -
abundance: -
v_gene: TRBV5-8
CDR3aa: CASSLSPGGGTEAFF
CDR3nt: TGTGCCAGCAGCTTGTCGCCGGGGGGAGGGACTGAAGCTTTCTTT

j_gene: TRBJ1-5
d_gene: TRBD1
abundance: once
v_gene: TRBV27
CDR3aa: CASSPRTGFSNQPQHF
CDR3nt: TGTGCCAGCAGTCCCAGGACAGGGTTCAGCAATCAGCCCCAGCATTTT

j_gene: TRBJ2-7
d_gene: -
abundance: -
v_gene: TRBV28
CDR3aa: CASSSHDSYEQYF
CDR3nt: TGTGCCAGCAGTTCTCACGACAGCTACGAGCAGTACTTC

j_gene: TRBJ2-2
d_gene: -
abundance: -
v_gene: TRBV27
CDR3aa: CASSFRQALTGELFF
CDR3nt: TGTGCCAGCAGTTTTCGACAGGCATTAACCGGGGAGCTGTTTTTT

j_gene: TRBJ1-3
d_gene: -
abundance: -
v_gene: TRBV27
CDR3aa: CASSNTRSGNTIYF
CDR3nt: TGTGCCAGCAGCAATACAAGGTCTGGAAACACCATATATTTT

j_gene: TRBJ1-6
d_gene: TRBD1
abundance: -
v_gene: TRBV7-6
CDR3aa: CASSRGQGNSPLHF
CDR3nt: TGTGCCAGCAGCCGGGGACAGGGGAATTCACCCCTCCACTTT

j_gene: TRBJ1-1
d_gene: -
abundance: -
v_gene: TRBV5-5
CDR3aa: CASSSENTEAFF
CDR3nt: TGTGCCAGCAGCAGTGAGAACACTGAAGCTTTCTTT

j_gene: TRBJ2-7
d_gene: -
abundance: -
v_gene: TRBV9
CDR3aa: CASSPAPTYEQYF
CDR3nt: TGTGCCAGCAGCCCCGCGCCGACCTACGAGCAGTACTTC

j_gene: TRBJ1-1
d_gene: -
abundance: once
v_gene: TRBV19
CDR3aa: CASSITGIGDTEAFF
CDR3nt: TGTGCCAGTAGTATAACAGGGATAGGTGACACTGAAGCTTTCTTT

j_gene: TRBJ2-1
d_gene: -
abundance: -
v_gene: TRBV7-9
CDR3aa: CASSLTTGSSYNEQFF
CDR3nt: TGTGCCAGCAGCCTTACTACAGGGAGCTCCTACAATGAGCAGTTCTTC

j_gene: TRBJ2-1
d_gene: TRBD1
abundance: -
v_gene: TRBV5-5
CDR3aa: CASSQGQGDFYNEQFF
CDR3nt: TGTGCCAGCAGCCAAGGACAGGGGGACTTCTACAATGAGCAGTTCTTC

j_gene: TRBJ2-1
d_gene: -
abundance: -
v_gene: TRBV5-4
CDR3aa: CASSLMAGTHNEQFF
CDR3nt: TGTGCCAGCAGCTTGATGGCGGGGACACACAATGAGCAGTTCTTC

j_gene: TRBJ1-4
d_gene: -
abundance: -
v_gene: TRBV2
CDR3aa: CASFWGTATNEKLFF
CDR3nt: TGTGCCAGCTTTTGGGGAACTGCAACTAATGAAAAACTGTTTTTT

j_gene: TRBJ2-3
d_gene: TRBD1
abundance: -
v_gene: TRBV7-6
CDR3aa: CASSLGDRSTDTQYF
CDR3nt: TGTGCCAGCAGCTTAGGGGACAGAAGCACAGATACGCAGTATTTT

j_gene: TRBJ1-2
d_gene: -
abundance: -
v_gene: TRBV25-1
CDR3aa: CASSPERANYGYTF
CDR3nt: TGTGCCAGCAGTCCGGAGCGAGCTAACTATGGCTACACCTTC